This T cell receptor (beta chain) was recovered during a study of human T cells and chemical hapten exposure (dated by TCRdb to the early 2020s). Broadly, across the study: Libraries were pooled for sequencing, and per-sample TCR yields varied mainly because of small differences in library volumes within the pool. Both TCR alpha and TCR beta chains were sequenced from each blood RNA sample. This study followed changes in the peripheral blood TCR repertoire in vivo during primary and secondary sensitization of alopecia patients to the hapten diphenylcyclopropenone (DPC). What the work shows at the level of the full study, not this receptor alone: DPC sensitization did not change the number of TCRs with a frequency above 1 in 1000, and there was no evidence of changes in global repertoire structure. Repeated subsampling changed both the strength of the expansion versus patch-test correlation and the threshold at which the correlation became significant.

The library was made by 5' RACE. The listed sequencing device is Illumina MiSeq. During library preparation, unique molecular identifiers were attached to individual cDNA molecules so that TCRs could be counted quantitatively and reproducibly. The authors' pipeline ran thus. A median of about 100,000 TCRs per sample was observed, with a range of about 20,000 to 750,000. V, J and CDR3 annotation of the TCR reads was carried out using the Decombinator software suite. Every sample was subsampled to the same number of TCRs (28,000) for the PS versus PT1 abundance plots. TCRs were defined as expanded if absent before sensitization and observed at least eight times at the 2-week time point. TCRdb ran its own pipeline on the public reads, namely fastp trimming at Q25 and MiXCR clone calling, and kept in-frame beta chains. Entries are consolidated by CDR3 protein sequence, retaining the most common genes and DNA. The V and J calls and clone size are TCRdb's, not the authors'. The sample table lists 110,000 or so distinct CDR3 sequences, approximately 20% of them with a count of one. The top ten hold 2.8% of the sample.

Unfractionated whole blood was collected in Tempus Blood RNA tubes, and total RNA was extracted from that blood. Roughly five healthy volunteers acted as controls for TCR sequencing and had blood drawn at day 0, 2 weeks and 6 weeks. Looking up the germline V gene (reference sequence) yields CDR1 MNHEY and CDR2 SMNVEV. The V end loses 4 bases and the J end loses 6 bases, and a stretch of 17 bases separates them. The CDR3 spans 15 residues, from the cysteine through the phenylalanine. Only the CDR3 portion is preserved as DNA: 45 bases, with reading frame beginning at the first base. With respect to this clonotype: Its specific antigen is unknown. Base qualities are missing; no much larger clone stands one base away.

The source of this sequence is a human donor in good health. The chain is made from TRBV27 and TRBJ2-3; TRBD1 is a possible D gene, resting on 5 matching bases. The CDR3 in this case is CASSSDTPGLDTQYF. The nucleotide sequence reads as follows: TGTGCCAGCAGTTCCGACACCCCAGGGTTGGATACGCAGTATTTT.